The 20 T cell receptor beta chains reported below all come from one sample, sequenced in a study of T cells in Graves' hyperthyroidism and ophthalmopathy. Amplification targeted TCR beta CDR3 regions from RNA transcripts. In the first-round RT-PCR of the TCR CDR3, the HTBI primer set was used. One entry per CDR3 protein results from TCRdb running MiXCR on the multiplex PCR reads. The table shows roughly 180,000 distinct CDR3 sequences, with about 15% occurring only once. The sample comprised blood. These receptors all come from a woman in her forties or fifties with Graves' hyperthyroidism.

This clonotype was observed at least ten times. The chain carries TRBV12-3 or TRBV12-4 and TRBJ1-2, with 8 nucleotides matching TRBD1. J lost 5 bases, V lost 6 bases, and 8 bases had no gene match. The CDR3 is made up of 14 amino acids. Here the CDR3 DNA reads TGTGCCAGCAGCCCTCGGACAGGGTTTTATGGCTACACCTTC. Its translation: CASSPRTGFYGYTF.

In this sample, this clonotype turned up a few times. This chain joins TRBV5-4 and TRBJ1-2, with D hard to call. CDR3 size: 13 residues. The germline CDR1 and CDR2 sequences are SGHNT and YYREEE (reference sequence). V lost 0 bases and J lost 5, with 8 bases in between. CDR3 bases: TGTGCCAGCAGCTTGGTTGAGCAATATGGCTACACCTTC. This gives the protein CASSLVEQYGYTF.

This clonotype was detected ten times or more. This rearrangement joins TRBV5-1 to TRBJ2-2, with D hard to call. V was clipped by 1 base and J by 6 bases, with 10 bases between them. Germline CDR1 is SGHRS and CDR2 is YFSETQ. The CDR3 runs to 14 residues. For the CDR3, the DNA is TGCGCCAGCAGCTTGTTTGGGGAAGCCGGGGAGCTGTTTTTT. It yields the protein CASSLFGEAGELFF.

There are a few counts of this clonotype. This chain uses TRBV18 with TRBJ2-7; 7 positions agree with TRBD1. Germline assignment: CDR1 KGHSH and CDR2 LQKENI. The CDR3 is 14 residues long. With 4 bases clipped from V and 4 bases from J, the junction kept 7 bases outside the gene matches. The CDR3 DNA follows: TGTGCCAGCTCACAAGGACAGGCCACGTACGAGCAGTACTTC. Translated: CASSQGQATYEQYF.

The table lists this clonotype with many counts. The CDR3 here is CSASSGNSYNSPLHF. Here the CDR3 DNA reads TGCAGTGCTAGTTCCGGAAACTCCTATAATTCACCCCTCCACTTT. The rearrangement uses TRBV20-1 and TRBJ1-6; D remains ambiguous. Germline V CDR1 and CDR2: DFQATT, SNEGSKA (reference sequence). With 3 bases removed from V and 0 bases from J, the gap between germline ends came to 9 bases. The CDR3 is made up of 15 amino acids.

At least ten counts were recorded for this clonotype. The DNA of the CDR3 is TGTGCCAGTAGTATGGGACAGGGGGCATCCTACGAGCAGTACTTC. Translating it yields CASSMGQGASYEQYF. The V call is TRBV19, the J call TRBJ2-7; the match to TRBD1 covers 12 bases. The CDR3 is 15 amino acids. Losses at the gene ends were 3 bases for V and 1 base for J; bases not matched to a gene: 1. The germline V gene has CDR1 LNHDA and CDR2 SQIVND (reference sequence).

This clonotype was counted at least ten times. This chain joins TRBV2 and TRBJ2-7; 8 nucleotides align to TRBD1. Germline V CDR1 and CDR2: SNHLY, FYNNEI. V shed 2 bases, J shed 1 base, and the junction held 1 base outside the gene matches. The CDR3 length is 14 residues. CDR3 sequence reads: CASSERTGSYEQYF. CDR3 in DNA: TGTGCCAGCAGTGAACGGACAGGGTCCTACGAGCAGTACTTC.

There are many counts of this clonotype. The gene calls are TRBV3-1 and TRBJ2-1, with D perhaps matching TRBD2 (6 bases). The CDR3 is 16 residues long. Per germline, CDR1 LGHDT and CDR2 YNNKEL (reference sequence). The germline V and J ends were trimmed by 1 base and 9 bases, with 19 bases remaining between them. The CDR3 protein is CASSQGGDSPGSEQFF. The CDR3 nucleotides read TGTGCCAGCAGCCAAGGTGGGGACTCACCAGGCAGTGAGCAGTTCTTC.

This clonotype was observed at least ten times. The rearrangement links TRBV5-1 to TRBJ2-1; TRBD2 aligns across 11 bases. CDR3 length equals 16 residues. CDR1 and CDR2 from the germline V gene are SGHRS and YFSETQ. The junction had 7 bases not matched to a gene; V was cut back by 4 bases and J by 4 bases. The CDR3 sequence is CASSLTSGGLYNEQFF. The CDR3 nucleotides are TGCGCCAGCAGCCTAACTAGCGGGGGCCTATACAATGAGCAGTTCTTC.

This clonotype showed up many times. The chain uses TRBV6-1 and TRBJ2-7; tentative D call: TRBD2 (5 bases). The CDR3 is 16 amino acids. Germline V gene lookup returns CDR1 MNHNS and CDR2 SASEGT. V was pared by 6 bases and J by 3 bases, with 21 bases between. The CDR3 loop is CASRDVLRDPGYEQYF. The CDR3 DNA follows: TGTGCCAGCAGAGACGTCCTGAGGGATCCCGGCTACGAGCAGTACTTC.

V is TRBV6-2 or TRBV6-3 and J is TRBJ1-1; D remains ambiguous. There are 13 residues in the CDR3. Germline CDR1 is MNHEY and CDR2 is SVGEGT. Trimming removed 4 bases at V and 2 bases at J, with 8 bases between. This CDR3 reads CASSFSRNTEAFF. CDR3 nucleotide sequence: TGTGCCAGCAGTTTTAGTAGAAACACTGAAGCTTTCTTT.

This clonotype was seen at least ten times. The genes are TRBV7-3 and TRBJ2-3; no firm D call. The CDR3 extends over 13 amino acids. Germline CDR1 reads SGHTA; CDR2 reads FQGTGA. Trimming pared 4 bases from V and 3 bases from J, leaving 8 bases between. The CDR3 here is CASSSRNTDTQYF. DNA for the CDR3: TGTGCCAGCAGCTCTAGAAATACAGATACGCAGTATTTT. The whole variable domain, filled in from reference TRBV7-3 and TRBJ2-3, reads GAGVSQTPSNKVTEKGKYVELRCDPISGHTALYWYRQSLGQGPEFLIYFQGTGAADDSGLPNDRFFAVRPEGSVSTLKIQRTERGDSAVYLCASSSRNTDTQYFGPGTRLTVL.

This clonotype was found many times. The genes are TRBV5-6 and TRBJ2-3, with D tentatively TRBD1 (6 bases). The CDR3 is 16 residues long. V was shortened by 4 bases and J by 1 base, with 16 bases between the two germline ends. Germline CDR1 SGHDT, CDR2 YYEEEE. The CDR3 DNA is TGTGCCAGCAGCCCCCCAGGGGCCCTAGGCACAGATACGCAGTATTTT. It codes for CASSPPGALGTDTQYF.

This clonotype was picked up many times. J is TRBJ2-7 and V is TRBV7-2; TRBD2 might be the D (5 bases). The germline V gene has CDR1 SGHTA and CDR2 FQGNSA. Trimming pared 1 base from V and 3 bases from J, leaving 13 bases between. CDR3 length equals 15 residues. CDR3 residues: CASSLGPAANYEQYF. CDR3 nucleotides: TGTGCCAGCAGCTTAGGACCAGCGGCCAACTACGAGCAGTACTTC.

In its sample, this clonotype was seen many times. V and J are TRBV13 and TRBJ1-1; weak D call: TRBD1 (5 bases). CDR1 and CDR2 (germline): PRHDT, FYEKMQ (reference sequence). Trimming took 0 bases from V and 10 from J, leaving 6 bases between them. CDR3 length: 11 amino acids. The CDR3 coding sequence is TGTGCCAGCAGCTTAGGGGGGCTAGCTTTCTTT. Protein product: CASSLGGLAFF.

Ten or more counts support this clonotype. This chain connects TRBV19 to TRBJ2-1; 7 bases are shared with TRBD2. Unmatched junction bases numbered 14, after V lost 7 bases and J lost 5 bases. Germline V gene lookup returns CDR1 LNHDA and CDR2 SQIVND (reference sequence). There are 16 residues in the CDR3. This CDR3 is CASTHILGGGDNEQFF. In nucleotides, the CDR3 is TGTGCCAGTACCCATATCCTGGGGGGGGGGGACAATGAGCAGTTCTTC. Looking up the rest from reference TRBV19 and TRBJ2-1 gives the full variable domain: DGGITQSPKYLFRKEGQNVTLSCEQNLNHDAMYWYRQDPGQGLRLIYYSQIVNDFQKGDIAEGYSVSREKKESFPLTVTSAQKNPTAFYLCASTHILGGGDNEQFFGPGTRLTVL.

This sequence joins TRBV5-1 and TRBJ1-6; D possibly corresponds to TRBD1 (6 bases). The V and J ends lost 8 bases and 10 bases respectively, with 22 bases between them. The CDR3 is 15 residues long. Germline CDR1 and CDR2: SGHRS and YFSETQ. CDR3 nucleotides: TGCGCCAGTAGACCCGAATACAGGGCCGGGTCACCCCTCCACTTT. This translates into CASRPEYRAGSPLHF. Full variable domain (remainder filled in from reference TRBV5-1 and TRBJ1-6): KAGVTQTPRYLIKTRGQQVTLSCSPISGHRSVSWYQQTPGQGLQFLFEYFSETQRNKGNFPGRFSGRQFSNSRSEMNVSTLELGDSALYLCASRPEYRAGSPLHFGNGTRLTVT.

This clonotype appeared many times. The rearrangement uses TRBV10-3 and TRBJ1-1; D remains ambiguous. Germline V gene lookup returns CDR1 ENHRY and CDR2 SYGVKD. The CDR3 consists of 12 residues. Trimming stripped 4 bases from V and 4 bases from J, with 7 bases between. CDR3 in DNA: TGTGCCATCAGTGCGGGGATCACTGAAGCTTTCTTT. Its translation: CAISAGITEAFF.

The chain is built from TRBV12-5 and TRBJ1-1; the D gene is possibly TRBD1 (5 bases). The CDR3 covers 14 residues. Per germline, CDR1 LGHNT and CDR2 FRNRAP. Trimming cost V 7 bases and J 0 bases, with 12 bases left between them. CDR3 nucleotide sequence: TGTGCTAGTGACGAAGGGGCTCTGAACACTGAAGCTTTCTTT. This sequence encodes CASDEGALNTEAFF.

This clonotype was detected ten times or more. The rearrangement joins TRBV27 to TRBJ2-1, with 7 nucleotides matching TRBD1. CDR1 and CDR2 from the germline V gene are MNHEY and SMNVEV (reference sequence). V shed 6 bases, J shed 5 bases, and the junction held 7 bases outside the gene matches. This CDR3 has 14 residues. CDR3 loop: CASRGTVLNNEQFF. CDR3 nucleotide sequence: TGTGCCAGCAGAGGGACAGTTCTTAACAATGAGCAGTTCTTC.